The clone carrying this T cell receptor (beta chain) was picked up a small number of times. What it recognizes is unknown. The data derive from a study of T cell repertoires in cytomegalovirus infection. Each CDR3 protein gets one entry after TCRdb re-called the reads with MiXCR. The data show roughly 170,000 distinct CDR3 sequences, roughly 20% seen once. This CDR3 is built from 13 residues. Looked up from germline, CDR1 is DFQATT and CDR2 is SNEGSKA (reference sequence). J gave up 5 bases and V 1 base, and 2 bases lay outside the gene matches. The sequence was obtained from a human donor in good health (CMV status not recorded). Some clones in this sample may be carry-over from other donors' samples. Sequencing was performed on CD8+ T cells from cultured PBMCs, taken from culture after CMV antigen stimulation. The chain has TRBV20-1 and TRBJ1-1; TRBD1 agrees at 9 bases. The CDR3: CSARGTGATEAFF. Written as DNA, the CDR3 is TGCAGTGCTAGAGGGACAGGGGCGACTGAAGCTTTCTTT.